A selection of T cell receptor beta chains follows, all from one sample in a study of blood T cell repertoires in COVID-19. The repertoire was sequenced with immunoSEQ multiplex PCR; TCRdb's copy has only in-frame clones and lacks some. Among about 72,000 clones listed, more than 75% were seen once. Sequenced: peripheral blood. The receptors were sampled from a human donor in a cohort sampled during active COVID-19. Both conserved end residues are part of each CDR3. A D gene is named only where the DNA matches it firmly. The size field is filled for only some rows; it gives once, few, many or a size class.

cdr3_length d_call j_call v_call clone_size cdr3_nt cdr3_aa
17 - TRBJ1-3 TRBV5-1 - TGCGCCAGCAGCTTGGCCACGTCAGGGGTTGGTGGAAACACCATATATTTT CASSLATSGVGGNTIYF
13 TRBD2 TRBJ2-3 TRBV27 - TGTGCCAGCAGTTTCGTAGCGGGAGATACGCAGTATTTT CASSFVAGDTQYF
15 TRBD2 TRBJ2-7 TRBV27 - TGTGCCAGCAGATCCCCCCTAGCGGGAGTCTACGAGCAGTACTTC CASRSPLAGVYEQYF
14 - TRBJ2-7 TRBV7-2 - TGTGCCAGCAGCTTAGTTCGGAGCTCCTACGAGCAGTACTTC CASSLVRSSYEQYF
14 TRBD2 TRBJ2-1 TRBV7-3 - TGTGCCAGCAGCCGACCGGGAGGACACAATGAGCAGTTCTTC CASSRPGGHNEQFF
17 TRBD2 TRBJ2-3 TRBV4-1 - TGCGCCAGCAGCCAAGATTCAGCGGGAGGTGGTACAGATACGCAGTATTTT CASSQDSAGGGTDTQYF
14 - TRBJ2-3 TRBV28 - TGTGCCAGCAGTTTCGGTGGGGCCACAGATACGCAGTATTTT CASSFGGATDTQYF
14 - TRBJ2-6 TRBV10-3 - TGTGCCATCAGTGTGAGCTCTGGGGCCAACGTCCTGACTTTC CAISVSSGANVLTF
16 - TRBJ2-3 TRBV28 - TGTGCCAGCAGTTTCCTGGACCCGGGGAGCACAGATACGCAGTATTTT CASSFLDPGSTDTQYF
14 TRBD1 TRBJ1-5 TRBV6-5 - TGTGCCAGCAGACCGACAGGGGGCAATCAGCCCCAGCATTTT CASRPTGGNQPQHF
13 - TRBJ2-2 TRBV11-2 - TGTGCCAGCAGCCCCTCGGTCACCGGGGAGCTGTTTTTT CASSPSVTGELFF
14 TRBD1 TRBJ2-7 TRBV10-3 - TGTGCCATCATGGCTGGACAGGGGGCGTACGAGCAGTACTTC CAIMAGQGAYEQYF
14 TRBD1 TRBJ1-1 TRBV13 - TGTGCCAGCAGCCGGCCTGGGACAGGCACTGAAGCTTTCTTT CASSRPGTGTEAFF
14 TRBD2 TRBJ2-5 TRBV20-1 - TGCAGTGCTAGTCGGCTAGCGGGAGTGGAGACCCAGTACTTC CSASRLAGVETQYF
15 - TRBJ1-2 TRBV7-9 - TGTGCCAGCAGCTTAGGGGACACGACTAACTATGGCTACACCTTC CASSLGDTTNYGYTF
13 TRBD1 TRBJ1-2 TRBV7-9 once TGTGCCAGCAGCTCGACAGGGATCGATGGCTACACCTTC CASSSTGIDGYTF
16 TRBD2 TRBJ2-2 TRBV5-1 - TGCGCCAGCAGCCAATCTAGCGGGGGGAGTACCGGGGAGCTGTTTTTT CASSQSSGGSTGELFF
14 - TRBJ2-7 TRBV30 - TGTGCCTGGAGTCCCAGGCCCCTTCCCTACGAGCAGTACTTC CAWSPRPLPYEQYF
16 TRBD2 TRBJ2-1 TRBV5-4 - TGTGCCAGCAGCGCTTCCGCGGGAGGGGCTAACAATGAGCAGTTCTTC CASSASAGGANNEQFF
12 - TRBJ2-7 TRBV5-1 - TGCGCCAGCAGCTTAAATATCGGCGAGCAGTACTTC CASSLNIGEQYF
15 TRBD1 TRBJ2-7 TRBV11-2 - TGTGCCAGCAGCCGAGACAGGGGAGAAAGCTACGAGCAGTACTTC CASSRDRGESYEQYF
15 - TRBJ1-1 TRBV5-1 - TGCGCCAGCAGCCGCGTAAGGGGCTCTGACACTGAAGCTTTCTTT CASSRVRGSDTEAFF
12 - TRBJ2-2 TRBV7-9 - TGTGCCAGCAGCCCCCCTACCGGGGAGCTGTTTTTT CASSPPTGELFF
13 - TRBJ2-1 TRBV25-1 - TGTGCCAGCAGTGGCTACGGCGGGAATGAGCAGTTCTTC CASSGYGGNEQFF
24 TRBD2 TRBJ2-3 TRBV7-3 - TGTGCCAGCAGCTTAACCCGCCAGCAGGCCGGGACTAGCGGGAGGGACTTGGGCACAGATACGCAGTATTTT CASSLTRQQAGTSGRDLGTDTQYF
16 - TRBJ2-2 TRBV5-5 once TGTGCCAGCAGCTTGGCCGAGACAGCCAACACCGGGGAGCTGTTTTTT CASSLAETANTGELFF
16 - TRBJ2-5 TRBV7-9 - TGTGCCAGCAGCTTAATACTGGGGCAGGGTGAAGAGACCCAGTACTTC CASSLILGQGEETQYF
13 - TRBJ1-4 TRBV5-6 - TGTGCCAGCAGCCCTGTCTCTGCGGAAAAACTGTTTTTT CASSPVSAEKLFF
14 TRBD1 TRBJ2-7 TRBV5-1 once TGCGCCAGCAGCCCCGCAGGGGGTAAAAACGAGCAGTACTTC CASSPAGGKNEQYF
15 TRBD1 TRBJ1-1 TRBV5-1 - TGCGCCAGCAGCTTGGAGCAGGGGGCGGGTACTGAAGCTTTCTTT CASSLEQGAGTEAFF
15 TRBD1 TRBJ2-3 TRBV4-1 - TGCGCCAGCAGCCAGTTTACAGGGGGCACAGATACGCAGTATTTT CASSQFTGGTDTQYF
15 TRBD2 TRBJ2-7 TRBV7-8 - TGTGCCAGCAGCCCCCGGACTAGCGGATCCTACGAGCAGTACTTC CASSPRTSGSYEQYF
12 - TRBJ2-7 TRBV5-6 - TGTGCCAGCAGCTCCGACAGCTACGAGCAGTACTTC CASSSDSYEQYF
14 - TRBJ1-6 TRBV27 - TGTGCCAGCAGTTTTAGGGAGGGGAATTCACCCCTCCACTTT CASSFREGNSPLHF
15 TRBD1 TRBJ1-5 TRBV4-2 - TGTGCCAGCAGCCAAAGACAGGGGGCGAATCAGCCCCAGCATTTT CASSQRQGANQPQHF
18 TRBD2 TRBJ2-1 TRBV4-1 - TGCGCCAGCAGCCTCGGGTCTCGGACTAGCGGGAGGCGTATTGAGCAGTTCTTC CASSLGSRTSGRRIEQFF
20 TRBD2 TRBJ2-6 TRBV24-1 - TGTGCCACCAGTGATAAACCCACTAGCGGGGTTGACTCTGGGGCCAACGTCCTGACTTTC CATSDKPTSGVDSGANVLTF
16 TRBD2 TRBJ2-7 TRBV7-2 - TGTGCCAGCAGCTCACCGACTAGCGGGAGCATCTACGAGCAGTACTTC CASSSPTSGSIYEQYF
16 - TRBJ2-7 TRBV7-2 - TGTGCCAGCAGCTTAGTAGCAAGCGGGTACACCTACGAGCAGTACTTC CASSLVASGYTYEQYF
15 - TRBJ2-5 TRBV9 - TGTGCCAGCAGCGTAGAGGACAACCGAGCAGAGACCCAGTACTTC CASSVEDNRAETQYF
16 TRBD2 TRBJ2-2 TRBV4-2 few TGTGCCAGCAGCCGGAATAGCGGGAGGGCGACCGGGGAGCTGTTTTTT CASSRNSGRATGELFF
18 - TRBJ2-2 TRBV3-1/TRBV3-2 - TGTGCCAGCAGCCACCCCCGGGACTATAAAACGACAGGCCGGGAGCTGTTTTTT CASSHPRDYKTTGRELFF
15 TRBD2 TRBJ2-7 TRBV2 - TGTGCCAGCAGTGAAGCGCCAGCGGGAGGGGGCGAGCAGTACTTC CASSEAPAGGGEQYF
13 - TRBJ2-7 TRBV27 - TGTGCCAGCAGGCGGGATGACTCCTACGAGCAGTACTTC CASRRDDSYEQYF
16 - TRBJ2-5 TRBV4-1 - TGCGCCAGCAGCCAAAAGGTGGAGCCTACCCAAGAGACCCAGTACTTC CASSQKVEPTQETQYF
18 TRBD1 TRBJ2-2 TRBV6-6 once TGTGCCAGCAGTCGACCCCCGCTGACAGGGCATAACACCGGGGAGCTGTTTTTT CASSRPPLTGHNTGELFF
16 TRBD2 TRBJ2-7 TRBV29-1 once TGCAGCGTTTCCCGCGGGGGACTAGCGGGGAACTACGAGCAGTACTTC CSVSRGGLAGNYEQYF
17 - TRBJ1-1 TRBV4-3 - TGCGCCAGCAGCCAAGATGAGCCGTGGACGGACTACACTGAAGCTTTCTTT CASSQDEPWTDYTEAFF
16 - TRBJ2-1 TRBV14 - TGTGCCAGCAGCCAAGTTCACTCCCTCTCCTACAATGAGCAGTTCTTC CASSQVHSLSYNEQFF
15 - TRBJ2-2 TRBV25-1 - TGTGCCAGCAGTGAAAGGGGCGCGGACACCGGGGAGCTGTTTTTT CASSERGADTGELFF
17 TRBD1 TRBJ2-7 TRBV6-1 - TGTGCCAGCAGTGAACCAGCTGGGGCGACAGGGGCCTACGAGCAGTACTTC CASSEPAGATGAYEQYF
16 - TRBJ2-1 TRBV24-1 - TGTGCCACCAGTGATTTGGTTACGGGATCCTACAATGAGCAGTTCTTC CATSDLVTGSYNEQFF
16 - TRBJ2-1 TRBV11-2 - TGTGCCAGCAGCTTAGTGAGGGTGAGAACGGGCAATGAGCAGTTCTTC CASSLVRVRTGNEQFF
17 - TRBJ2-2 TRBV24-1 - TGTGCCACCAGTGCTCCTGCGGCAGGGCAATTCACCGGGGAGCTGTTTTTT CATSAPAAGQFTGELFF
17 - TRBJ2-3 TRBV27 - TGTGCCAGCAGGCCTACTACAGGGACCGTGAGCACAGATACGCAGTATTTT CASRPTTGTVSTDTQYF
16 - TRBJ1-5 TRBV4-1 - TGCGCCAGCAGTCCCCTGGCGGAGAATAGCAATCAGCCCCAGCATTTT CASSPLAENSNQPQHF
15 TRBD1 TRBJ1-5 TRBV9 - TGTGCCAGCAGCGTAGGACAGGGTGAGAATCAGCCCCAGCATTTT CASSVGQGENQPQHF